The next 28 T cell receptor beta chains were all read from a single sample in a study of shared clonotypes between healthy human individuals. Naive CD8 cells lacked CD45RO, underwent positive selection for CCR7 and left out terminally differentiated effector memory CD45RA+ cells. Only in-frame clones appear in the TCRdb table, and some are missing; sequencing was by immunoSEQ multiplex PCR. The repertoire has around 550,000 clones, roughly 95% of them found once; the top ten carry over 0.1%. The sequenced sample consisted of naive CD8+ T cells sorted from blood. These receptors came from a woman aged 25-40 years in good health.

The chain recombines TRBV6-5 with TRBJ2-5; TRBD2 aligns across 7 bases. Trimming cost V 0 bases and J 3 bases; bases outside gene matches: 7. The germline V gene encodes CDR1 MNHEY and CDR2 SVGAGI. This CDR3 contains 16 residues. CDR3 nucleotides: TGTGCCAGCAGTTACTCGCGGGAGAGGCTAGAAGAGACCCAGTACTTC. It codes for CASSYSRERLEETQYF.

This chain connects TRBV4-1 to TRBJ1-1; no clear D gene. V dropped 4 bases and J dropped 7 bases, with 16 bases sitting between them. The germline V gene has CDR1 MGHRA and CDR2 YSYEKL. The CDR3 has 14 amino acids. The CDR3 spells CASSPTRAANEAFF. CDR3 nucleotides: TGCGCCAGCAGCCCGACCCGGGCAGCCAATGAAGCTTTCTTT.

The chain joins TRBV28 to TRBJ2-5, with D maybe TRBD1 (6 bases). Germline lookup yields CDR1 MDHEN and CDR2 SYDVKM. CDR3 length: 14 residues. Trimming took off 6 bases at V and 0 bases at J, with 11 bases between the two ends. The CDR3, as DNA: TGTGCCAGCAGGACCCCAGGGGACCAAGAGACCCAGTACTTC. Its translation: CASRTPGDQETQYF. The full variable domain, in which reference TRBV28 and TRBJ2-5 provide the parts outside the CDR3, is DVKVTQSSRYLVKRTGEKVFLECVQDMDHENMFWYRQDPGLGLRLIYFSYDVKMKEKGDIPEGYSVSREKKERFSLILESASTNQTSMYLCASRTPGDQETQYFGPGTRLLVL.

This clone was detected once. The rearrangement uses TRBV4-1 and TRBJ2-1; no reliable D call. V dropped 0 bases and J dropped 4 bases, with 7 bases sitting between them. This CDR3 is 14 amino acids long. Germline CDR1 reads MGHRA; CDR2 reads YSYEKL. DNA of the CDR3: TGCGCCAGCAGCCAAGAGGGCCCATACAATGAGCAGTTCTTC. Its protein is CASSQEGPYNEQFF.

The V gene is TRBV28, the J gene TRBJ1-5, with D unresolved. CDR1 MDHEN and CDR2 SYDVKM come from the germline V gene. The CDR3 sequence is 14 residues long. With 6 bases removed from V and 3 bases from J, the gap between germline ends came to 12 bases. Here the CDR3 reads CASRGKGDNQPQHF. The CDR3 DNA follows: TGTGCCAGCAGGGGCAAGGGAGACAATCAGCCCCAGCATTTT.

The chain recombines TRBV6-1 with TRBJ2-1, with a possible D match to TRBD2 (5 bases). V was shortened by 2 bases and J by 3 bases, with 5 bases between the two germline ends. This CDR3 contains 13 residues. CDR1 and CDR2 (germline): MNHNS, SASEGT. CDR3 region: CASSERGYNEQFF. CDR3 bases: TGTGCCAGCAGTGAACGGGGCTACAATGAGCAGTTCTTC.

The chain uses TRBV13 and TRBJ2-5; tentatively, D is TRBD2 (6 bases). Germline loops: CDR1 PRHDT, CDR2 FYEKMQ (reference sequence). V lost 2 bases and J 1 base, leaving 8 bases between the germline ends. CDR3 length: 14 amino acids. The CDR3 is CASSLREFQETQYF. The CDR3 DNA sequence: TGTGCCAGCAGCTTACGGGAGTTCCAAGAGACCCAGTACTTC.

In its sample, this clone was seen once. The chain couples TRBV30 to TRBJ2-3; 9 bases are shared with TRBD2. This CDR3 region has 20 residues. Germline CDR1 reads GTSNPN; CDR2 reads SVGIG (reference sequence). V trimming: 0 bases; J trimming: 4 bases; junction bases outside the gene matches: 20. Written as DNA, the CDR3 is TGTGCCTGGAGTGTACTGGAGTACATGTGGCGGGAGGGCCTGGCAGATACGCAGTATTTT. Protein: CAWSVLEYMWREGLADTQYF.

The chain recombines TRBV19 with TRBJ2-7; the D gene is possibly TRBD1 (6 bases). From germline, CDR1 is LNHDA and CDR2 SQIVND (reference sequence). The CDR3 covers 14 residues. Trimming removed 3 bases from V and 0 bases from J, with 9 bases in between. The CDR3 nucleotides are TGTGCCAGTAGTATCGGACAGATCTCCTACGAGCAGTACTTC. Protein product: CASSIGQISYEQYF.

This chain joins TRBV6-5 and TRBJ2-7, with 7 bases matching TRBD2. The CDR3 extends over 14 amino acids. V shed 5 bases and J 3 bases; nucleotides not matched to a gene: 7. The germline V gene encodes CDR1 MNHEY and CDR2 SVGAGI. For the CDR3, the DNA is TGTGCCAGCAGTCGGGGCGGGAGAAACTACGAGCAGTACTTC. It yields the protein CASSRGGRNYEQYF.

This rearrangement joins TRBV19 to TRBJ1-2; D unclear. This CDR3 is 14 amino acids long. V was cut by 6 bases and J by 5 bases, with 16 bases left in between. Looked up from germline, CDR1 is LNHDA and CDR2 is SQIVND (reference sequence). CDR3 sequence (DNA): TGTGCCAGTAGCATCAGATCAGGCGAATATGGCTACACCTTC. As protein: CASSIRSGEYGYTF.

V is TRBV29-1 and J is TRBJ2-1; the D gene could be TRBD1 or TRBD2 (5 bases each). CDR3 length: 14 residues. V lost 5 bases to trimming and J lost 0 bases, with 11 bases between them. CDR1 SQVTM and CDR2 ANQGSEA come from the germline V gene. CDR3 nucleotide sequence: TGCAGCGTTAAGTGGGACCCCTCCTACAATGAGCAGTTCTTC. Its protein product is CSVKWDPSYNEQFF.

The chain is built from TRBV19 and TRBJ2-7; the match to TRBD2 covers 9 bases. This CDR3 has 17 amino acids. Trimming at V came to 0 bases and at J to 3 bases, leaving 9 bases not matched to a gene. Germline CDR1 LNHDA, CDR2 SQIVND (reference sequence). CDR3 nucleotide sequence: TGTGCCAGTAGTATAGATCCTACCGGGACTAGCAGCTACGAGCAGTACTTC. Translated, it gives CASSIDPTGTSSYEQYF.

The chain uses TRBV28 and TRBJ2-1; TRBD2 aligns across 7 bases. V lost 7 bases, J lost 1 base, and 16 bases stayed unmatched. In germline, CDR1 is MDHEN, CDR2 SYDVKM. This CDR3 region has 18 residues. CDR3 loop: CASNPWGSSGFSYNEQFF. CDR3 sequence (DNA): TGTGCCAGCAATCCGTGGGGTTCTAGCGGATTTTCCTACAATGAGCAGTTCTTC.

This chain connects TRBV5-1 to TRBJ2-5, with D perhaps TRBD1 or TRBD2 (5 bases each). Germline values: CDR1 SGHRS, CDR2 YFSETQ. The CDR3 consists of 16 residues. V lost 4 bases to trimming and J lost 2 bases, with 18 bases between them. The DNA of the CDR3 is TGCGCCAGCAGCCCCCGGGACGGGGACGGACAAGAGACCCAGTACTTC. This translates into CASSPRDGDGQETQYF. Full variable domain (rest looked up from reference TRBV5-1 and TRBJ2-5): KAGVTQTPRYLIKTRGQQVTLSCSPISGHRSVSWYQQTPGQGLQFLFEYFSETQRNKGNFPGRFSGRQFSNSRSEMNVSTLELGDSALYLCASSPRDGDGQETQYFGPGTRLLVL.

The V call is TRBV6-6, the J call TRBJ2-3, with D perhaps TRBD2 (6 bases). The CDR3 length is 13 residues. Trimming stripped 5 bases from V and 4 bases from J, with 10 bases between. The V gene's germline CDR1 is MNHNY and CDR2 SVGAGI (reference sequence). This CDR3 is CASSTGTPDTQYF. The CDR3 nucleotides read TGTGCCAGCAGTACCGGGACTCCAGATACGCAGTATTTT.

A single count supports this clone. The V gene is TRBV27, the J gene TRBJ2-7; D might be TRBD1 or TRBD2, each matching 5 bases. The CDR3 runs to 16 residues. Germline lookup yields CDR1 MNHEY and CDR2 SMNVEV (reference sequence). Deletions cut 4 bases from V and 5 bases from J, with 21 bases between. The chain's CDR3 is CASSSKAGTPDHEQYF. CDR3 bases: TGTGCCAGCAGTTCAAAAGCCGGGACCCCGGACCACGAGCAGTACTTC.

In its sample, this clone was seen once. The chain couples TRBV28 to TRBJ2-7, with D possibly matching TRBD2 (6 bases). V gave up 5 bases and J gave up 6 bases, with 17 bases separating them. Germline V CDR1 and CDR2: MDHEN, SYDVKM. The CDR3 totals 14 residues. The CDR3 spells CASSPTGGLGEQYF. CDR3 in DNA: TGTGCCAGCAGTCCAACTGGGGGGTTGGGCGAGCAGTACTTC. The full variable domain, rest sourced from reference TRBV28 and TRBJ2-7, is DVKVTQSSRYLVKRTGEKVFLECVQDMDHENMFWYRQDPGLGLRLIYFSYDVKMKEKGDIPEGYSVSREKKERFSLILESASTNQTSMYLCASSPTGGLGEQYFGPGTRLTVT.

V and J are TRBV27 and TRBJ2-7; 11 bases match TRBD2. The CDR3 runs to 14 residues. J lost 4 bases, V lost 6 bases, and 5 bases had no gene match. Germline V gene lookup returns CDR1 MNHEY and CDR2 SMNVEV (reference sequence). The CDR3 coding sequence is TGTGCCAGCAGGGCCGGGACTAGCGGATACGAGCAGTACTTC. Translation gives CASRAGTSGYEQYF.

The V and J genes are TRBV25-1 and TRBJ1-1; no clear D gene. The CDR3 is 14 residues long. The ends were cut back, 4 bases at V and 6 bases at J, with 15 bases in the middle. The V gene's germline CDR1 is MGHDK and CDR2 SYGVNS. The CDR3 sequence: CASSAFRSPSEAFF. The CDR3 nucleotides read TGTGCCAGCAGTGCCTTTCGGAGCCCGTCTGAAGCTTTCTTT.

V gene TRBV29-1 combines with J gene TRBJ2-3; 8 bases fit TRBD2. From germline, CDR1 is SQVTM and CDR2 ANQGSEA. The CDR3 has 16 amino acids. The trim removed 3 bases at V and 4 bases at J, leaving 12 bases unmatched. The CDR3 DNA follows: TGCAGCGTTGAGAGCGGGAGCCTACGCTTCTCAGATACGCAGTATTTT. Translating it yields CSVESGSLRFSDTQYF.

About this clone itself: This sample includes further DNA sequences coding for the same CDR3. V is TRBV27 and J is TRBJ2-7; unclear D gene. Deletions cut 2 bases from V and 0 bases from J, with 5 bases between. Looked up from germline, CDR1 is MNHEY and CDR2 is SMNVEV (reference sequence). CDR3 length: 13 residues. DNA for the CDR3: TGTGCCAGCAGTTTAGGGGACTCCTACGAGCAGTACTTC. Residues: CASSLGDSYEQYF.

The chain couples TRBV5-6 to TRBJ2-7; TRBD1 agrees at 8 bases. CDR1 is SGHDT, CDR2 YYEEEE, per germline. The junction had 8 bases not matched to a gene; V was cut back by 4 bases and J by 2 bases. The CDR3 covers 15 residues. CDR3 DNA sequence: TGTGCCAGCAGCCCCGTCGCAGGGGGCCCCTACGAGCAGTACTTC. Amino acid sequence: CASSPVAGGPYEQYF. The whole variable domain, remainder taken from reference TRBV5-6 and TRBJ2-7, is DAGVTQSPTHLIKTRGQQVTLRCSPKSGHDTVSWYQQALGQGPQFIFQYYEEEERQRGNFPDRFSGHQFPNYSSELNVNALLLGDSALYLCASSPVAGGPYEQYFGPGTRLTVT.

The genes are TRBV29-1 and TRBJ2-1; 7 bases agree with TRBD2. CDR1 and CDR2 (germline): SQVTM, ANQGSEA. The CDR3 has 17 amino acids. V was pared by 4 bases and J by 4 bases, with 16 bases of the junction left unmatched. The CDR3 nucleotides are TGCAGCGTTGTCCCCAGAAAGCGGGGACCTTTGTACAATGAGCAGTTCTTC. Amino acid sequence: CSVVPRKRGPLYNEQFF.

This clone was observed a single time. This chain uses TRBV7-9 with TRBJ2-3; TRBD2 matches at 13 bases. Per germline, CDR1 SEHNR and CDR2 FQNEAQ (reference sequence). CDR3 length equals 16 residues. V gave up 4 bases and J gave up 8 bases; unmatched junction bases: 9. The CDR3 loop reads CASSSYGGLAGITQYF. In DNA form, the CDR3 reads TGTGCCAGCAGCTCCTACGGGGGACTAGCGGGAATTACGCAGTATTTT.

This clone occurred once. This sequence joins TRBV10-2 and TRBJ1-5; no clear D. CDR1 WSHSY and CDR2 SAAADI come from the germline V gene. V was cut by 4 bases and J by 9 bases, with 10 bases left in between. CDR3 size: 12 residues. CDR3 sequence reads: CASSGEVWPQHF. The DNA of the CDR3 is TGCGCCAGCAGTGGTGAGGTTTGGCCCCAGCATTTT.

On this clone itself: Other DNA sequences in this sample translate to the same CDR3. V usage is TRBV5-1 and J usage is TRBJ2-7; no clear D. The V gene lost 2 bases and the J gene lost 3 bases, with 6 bases spanning the gap. Germline V CDR1 and CDR2: SGHRS, YFSETQ. This CDR3 spans 12 amino acids. In DNA form, the CDR3 reads TGCGCCAGCAGCTTATCTGGCTACGAGCAGTACTTC. Its translation is CASSLSGYEQYF.

The chain carries TRBV15 and TRBJ2-2, with 10 bases that match TRBD2. J gave up 1 base and V 2 bases, and 1 base lay outside the gene matches. The CDR3 has 16 residues. The germline V gene encodes CDR1 LNHNV and CDR2 YYDKDF (reference sequence). The CDR3 loop reads CATSRLAGENTGELFF. DNA of the CDR3: TGTGCCACCAGCAGACTAGCGGGAGAGAACACCGGGGAGCTGTTTTTT.